What follows describes a single TCR beta chain. This sample is part of a study of T cell changes during pregnancy in multiple sclerosis. The CDR3 has 16 residues. Deletions cut 5 bases from V and 2 bases from J, with 15 bases between. In germline, CDR1 is MDHEN, CDR2 SYDVKM. Some clones are missing from TCRdb's copy, which holds only in-frame ones; the method was immunoSEQ multiplex PCR. The data hold about 44,000 clones, with roughly 87% observed a single time. The chain has TRBV28 and TRBJ2-2; the D gene is possibly TRBD1 (6 bases). The specimen was CD4+ T cells from peripheral blood mononuclear cells, collected after pregnancy. This clonotype was obtained from a female donor with multiple sclerosis, enrolled in a pregnancy study. In DNA, the CDR3 is TGTGCCAGCAGTACAACCGGGACACTCAACACCGGGGAGCTGTTTTTT. Translated: CASSTTGTLNTGELFF.